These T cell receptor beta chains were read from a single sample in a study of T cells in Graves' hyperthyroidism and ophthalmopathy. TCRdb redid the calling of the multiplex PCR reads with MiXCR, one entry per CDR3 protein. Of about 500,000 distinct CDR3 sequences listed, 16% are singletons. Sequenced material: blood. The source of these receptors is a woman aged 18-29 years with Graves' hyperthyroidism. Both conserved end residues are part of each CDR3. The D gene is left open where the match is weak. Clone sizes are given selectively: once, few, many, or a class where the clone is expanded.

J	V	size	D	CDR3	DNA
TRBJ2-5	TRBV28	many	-	CASSLPAGQETQYF	TGTGCCAGCAGTCTTCCAGCGGGCCAAGAGACCCAGTACTTC
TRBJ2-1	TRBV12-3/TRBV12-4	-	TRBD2	CASSRQLAGGLREQFF	TGTGCCAGCAGTCGGCAACTAGCGGGGGGCCTCAGGGAGCAGTTCTTC
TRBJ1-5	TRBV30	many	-	CAWSRGGDQPQHF	TGTGCCTGGAGTCGGGGGGGCGATCAGCCCCAGCATTTT
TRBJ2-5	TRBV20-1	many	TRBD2	CSAREGGKAQYF	TGCAGTGCTAGAGAGGGAGGGAAAGCCCAGTACTTC
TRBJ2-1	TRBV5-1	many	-	CASSKAEYNEQFF	TGCGCCAGCAGTAAAGCGGAGTACAATGAGCAGTTCTTC
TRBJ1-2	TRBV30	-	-	CAWARDRSGYTF	TGTGCCTGGGCCCGGGACCGAAGCGGCTACACCTTC
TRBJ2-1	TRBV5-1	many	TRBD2	CASSSKAGTYNEQFF	TGCGCCAGCAGCTCGAAAGCGGGAACTTACAATGAGCAGTTCTTC
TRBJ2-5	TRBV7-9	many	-	CASSLGVRQETQYF	TGTGCCAGCAGCTTAGGGGTTAGACAAGAGACCCAGTACTTC
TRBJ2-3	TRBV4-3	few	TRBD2	CASSPSGGADTQYF	TGCGCCAGCAGCCCTAGCGGGGGGGCAGATACGCAGTATTTT
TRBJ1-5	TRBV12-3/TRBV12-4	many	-	CASSWAGTHQPQHF	TGTGCCAGCAGTTGGGCAGGGACTCATCAGCCCCAGCATTTT
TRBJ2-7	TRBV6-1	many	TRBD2	CASSVGTSGYEQYF	TGTGCCAGCAGTGTCGGGACTAGCGGATACGAGCAGTACTTC
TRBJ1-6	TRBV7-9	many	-	CASSLTGGWPLHF	TGTGCCAGCAGTCTAACAGGCGGGTGGCCCCTCCACTTT
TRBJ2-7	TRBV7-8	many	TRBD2	CASSLEGAGGTYEQYF	TGTGCCAGCAGCTTAGAGGGGGCGGGGGGGACCTACGAGCAGTACTTC
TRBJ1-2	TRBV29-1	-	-	CSVPRGGLLYGYTF	TGCAGCGTGCCTCGGGGCGGCCTACTCTATGGCTACACCTTC
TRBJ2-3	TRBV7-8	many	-	CASSLNWLARATDTQYF	TGTGCCAGCAGCTTAAATTGGTTAGCGAGGGCCACAGATACGCAGTATTTT
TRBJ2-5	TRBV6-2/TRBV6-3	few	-	CASSPPEATQYF	TGTGCCAGCAGTCCCCCCGAGGCGACCCAGTACTTC
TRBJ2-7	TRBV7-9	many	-	CASSQRTARWEQYF	TGTGCCAGCAGCCAACGGACGGCCCGGTGGGAGCAGTACTTC
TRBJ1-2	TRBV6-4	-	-	CASSYSADNYGYTF	TGTGCCAGCAGTTACTCCGCAGATAACTATGGCTACACCTTC
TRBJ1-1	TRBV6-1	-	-	CASSEALLGNTEAFF	TGTGCCAGCAGTGAGGCCCTTCTTGGGAACACTGAAGCTTTCTTT
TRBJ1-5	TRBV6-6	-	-	CASSYSRQYLAPQHF	TGTGCCAGCAGTTACTCGAGGCAGTACCTGGCGCCCCAGCATTTT
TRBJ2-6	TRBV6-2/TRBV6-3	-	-	CASTKISVTGANALTF	TGTGCCAGCACCAAAATTAGTGTCACTGGGGCCAACGCCCTGACTTTC
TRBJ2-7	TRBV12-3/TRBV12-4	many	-	CASSFGRASGYEQYF	TGTGCCAGCAGTTTTGGTCGGGCTAGTGGGTACGAGCAGTACTTC
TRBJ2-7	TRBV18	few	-	CASSPPAAGSGEQYF	TGTGCCAGCTCACCACCGGCGGCGGGGTCAGGCGAGCAGTACTTC
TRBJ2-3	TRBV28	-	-	CASSLWSSRGTDTQYF	TGTGCCAGCAGTTTATGGTCTAGCCGGGGGACAGATACGCAGTATTTT
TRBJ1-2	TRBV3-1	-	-	CASKGAGEGSTF	TGTGCCAGCAAAGGGGCAGGGGAAGGCTCCACCTTC
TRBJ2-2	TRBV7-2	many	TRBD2	CASSLVAGGNTGELFF	TGTGCCAGCAGCCTCGTTGCGGGGGGGAACACCGGGGAGCTGTTTTTT
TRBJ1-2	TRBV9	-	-	CASSLGQLPAIDYGYTF	TGTGCCAGCAGCTTGGGACAACTCCCCGCGATAGACTATGGCTACACCTTC